The entry that follows covers one T cell receptor (beta chain) sequence. Antigen specificity is unknown. The data belong to a study of identical twins. The V end lost 6 bases, the J end lost 4 bases, and 13 bases lay between the germline ends. CDR1 and CDR2 from the germline V gene are MNHNS and SASEGT. The CDR3 contains 13 residues. Points from the study as a whole: Carriage of fewer insertions was seen in abundant cord blood beta clonotypes, whereas memory repertoires showed none.

TCRdb re-called the 5' RACE reads through MiXCR, storing one row per CDR3 protein. The repertoire holds about 920,000 distinct CDR3 sequences, with 9% to 15% as singletons. The same specimen was also included in a second study, on yellow fever vaccine responses in identical twins.

Sequences were obtained from PBMCs. The rearrangement joins TRBV6-1 to TRBJ2-7, with D perhaps assigned TRBD1 or TRBD2 (7 bases each). This sequence originates from a woman younger than 30 in good health. The CDR3 protein is CASRSGGEYEQYF. The CDR3 nucleotides read TGTGCCAGCAGATCAGGGGGGGAGTACGAGCAGTACTTC.